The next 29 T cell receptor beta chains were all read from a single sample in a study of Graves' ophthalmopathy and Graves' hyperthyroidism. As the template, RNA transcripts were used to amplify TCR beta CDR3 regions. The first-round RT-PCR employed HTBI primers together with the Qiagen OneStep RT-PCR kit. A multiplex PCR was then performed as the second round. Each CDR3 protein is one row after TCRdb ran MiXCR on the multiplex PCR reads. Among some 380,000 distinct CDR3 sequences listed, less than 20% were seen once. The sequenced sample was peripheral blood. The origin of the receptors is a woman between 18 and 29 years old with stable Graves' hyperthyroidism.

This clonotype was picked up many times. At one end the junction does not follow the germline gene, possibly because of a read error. This CDR3 reads CASSLGQRTEAFF. The DNA of the CDR3 is TGTGCCAGCAGCTTAGGACAGAGGACTGAAGCTTTCTTT. The gene calls are TRBV12-3 or TRBV12-4 and TRBJ1-1; possibly TRBD1 for D (6 bases). The CDR3 length is 13 residues.

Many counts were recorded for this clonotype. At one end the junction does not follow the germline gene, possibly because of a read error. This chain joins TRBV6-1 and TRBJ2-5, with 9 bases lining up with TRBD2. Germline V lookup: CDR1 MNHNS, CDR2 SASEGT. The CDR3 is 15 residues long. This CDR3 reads CASSEVAGAQETQYF. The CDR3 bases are TGTGCCAGCAGCGAAGTAGCGGGGGCCCAAGAGACCCAGTACTTC.

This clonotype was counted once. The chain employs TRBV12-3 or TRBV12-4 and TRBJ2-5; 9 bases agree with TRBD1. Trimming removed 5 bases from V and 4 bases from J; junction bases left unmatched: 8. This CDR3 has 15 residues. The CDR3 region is CASSRGTGTRETQYF. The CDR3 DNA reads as TGTGCCAGCAGTCGAGGGACAGGGACGAGAGAGACCCAGTACTTC.

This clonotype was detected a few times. The CDR3 DNA follows: TGTGCCAGTAGTAGCCGGGACACGATCTCTGGGGCCAACGTCCTGACTTTC. Translated: CASSSRDTISGANVLTF. The V gene is TRBV19, the J gene TRBJ2-6, with a weak D call TRBD1 (6 bases). There are 17 residues in the CDR3. Germline V CDR1 and CDR2: LNHDA, SQIVND (reference sequence). The ends were cut back, 4 bases at V and 0 bases at J, with 13 bases in the middle.

This CDR3 is CASTGGTDSYNEQFF. The CDR3 region has the DNA TGTGCCAGCACCGGAGGGACGGATTCCTACAATGAGCAGTTCTTC. V and J are TRBV11-2 and TRBJ2-1; maybe TRBD2 (6 bases). V was clipped by 7 bases and J by 1 base, with 14 bases between them. The V gene's germline CDR1 is SGHAT and CDR2 FQNNGV. The CDR3 spans 15 residues.

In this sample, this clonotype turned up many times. The CDR3 here is CSASWTGTSYEQYF. The CDR3 DNA is TGCAGTGCTAGCTGGACGGGCACCTCCTACGAGCAGTACTTC. The chain carries TRBV20-1 and TRBJ2-7; no reliable D call. Germline V lookup: CDR1 DFQATT, CDR2 SNEGSKA (reference sequence). The V and J ends lost 3 bases and 0 bases respectively, with 12 bases between them. The CDR3 spans 14 residues.

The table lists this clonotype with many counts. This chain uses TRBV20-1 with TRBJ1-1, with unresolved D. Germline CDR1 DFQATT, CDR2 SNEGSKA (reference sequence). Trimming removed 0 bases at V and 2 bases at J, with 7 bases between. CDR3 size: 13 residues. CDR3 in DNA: TGCAGTGCTAGAGATCGGGCTAACACTGAAGCTTTCTTT. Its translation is CSARDRANTEAFF.

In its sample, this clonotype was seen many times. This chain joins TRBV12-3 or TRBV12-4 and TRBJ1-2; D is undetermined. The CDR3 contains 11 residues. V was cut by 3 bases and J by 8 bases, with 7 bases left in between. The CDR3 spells CASSFYGGYTF. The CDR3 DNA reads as TGTGCCAGCAGTTTTTATGGAGGCTACACCTTC.

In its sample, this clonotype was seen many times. The CDR3 protein is CASSEAQTPQHF. CDR3 DNA: TGTGCCAGCAGTGAAGCGCAGACGCCCCAGCATTTT. This chain connects TRBV2 to TRBJ1-5; D is unresolved. V shed 0 bases and J shed 9 bases, with 6 bases lying between them. CDR1 SNHLY and CDR2 FYNNEI come from the germline V gene. CDR3 length: 12 residues.

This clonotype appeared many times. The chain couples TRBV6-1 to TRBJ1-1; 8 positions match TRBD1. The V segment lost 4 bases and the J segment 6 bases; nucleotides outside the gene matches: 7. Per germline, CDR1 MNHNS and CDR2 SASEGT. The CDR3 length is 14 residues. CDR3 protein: CASSGTGFVSEAFF. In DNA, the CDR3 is TGTGCCAGCAGTGGGACAGGGTTTGTCTCTGAAGCTTTCTTT.

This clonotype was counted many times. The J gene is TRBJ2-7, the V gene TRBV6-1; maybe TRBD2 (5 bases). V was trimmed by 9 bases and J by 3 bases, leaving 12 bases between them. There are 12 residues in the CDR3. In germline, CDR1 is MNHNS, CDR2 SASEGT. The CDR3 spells CASSGGNYEQYF. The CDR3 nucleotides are TGTGCCAGTTCAGGAGGAAACTACGAGCAGTACTTC.

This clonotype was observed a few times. The DNA for the CDR3 is TGTGCCAGCAGCCCCCGGGACAGGGGCGGCGAGCAGTACTTC. Protein sequence: CASSPRDRGGEQYF. The genes are TRBV9 and TRBJ2-7, with 10 positions matching TRBD1. The CDR3 spans 14 residues. The germline CDR1 and CDR2 sequences are SGDLS and YYNGEE. J gave up 6 bases and V 4 bases, and 7 bases lay outside the gene matches.

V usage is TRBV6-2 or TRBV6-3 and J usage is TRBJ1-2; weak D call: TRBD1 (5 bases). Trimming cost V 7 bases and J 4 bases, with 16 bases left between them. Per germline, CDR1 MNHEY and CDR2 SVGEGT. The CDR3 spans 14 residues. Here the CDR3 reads CASTPTGRSYGYTF. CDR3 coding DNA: TGTGCCAGCACACCAACAGGTCGGAGCTATGGCTACACCTTC.

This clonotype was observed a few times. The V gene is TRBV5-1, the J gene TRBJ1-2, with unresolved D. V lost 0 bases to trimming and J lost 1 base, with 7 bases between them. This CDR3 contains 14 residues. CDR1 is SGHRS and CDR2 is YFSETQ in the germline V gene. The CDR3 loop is CASSLATLNYGYTF. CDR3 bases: TGCGCCAGCAGCTTGGCTACGCTTAACTATGGCTACACCTTC. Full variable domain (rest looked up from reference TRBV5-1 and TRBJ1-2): KAGVTQTPRYLIKTRGQQVTLSCSPISGHRSVSWYQQTPGQGLQFLFEYFSETQRNKGNFPGRFSGRQFSNSRSEMNVSTLELGDSALYLCASSLATLNYGYTFGSGTRLTVV.

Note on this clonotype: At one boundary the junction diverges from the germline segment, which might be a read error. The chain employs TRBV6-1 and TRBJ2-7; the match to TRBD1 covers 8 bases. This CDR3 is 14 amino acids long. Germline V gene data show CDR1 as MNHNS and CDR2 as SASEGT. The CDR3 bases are TGTGCCAGCAGGGCCGGGACAGGCGGCTACGGGCAGTACTTC. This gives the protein CASRAGTGGYGQYF.

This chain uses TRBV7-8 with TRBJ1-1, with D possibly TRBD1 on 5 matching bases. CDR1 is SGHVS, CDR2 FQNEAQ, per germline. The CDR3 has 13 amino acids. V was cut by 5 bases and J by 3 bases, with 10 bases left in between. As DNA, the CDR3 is TGTGCCAGCAGCGCCGACAGATACACTGAAGCTTTCTTT. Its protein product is CASSADRYTEAFF.

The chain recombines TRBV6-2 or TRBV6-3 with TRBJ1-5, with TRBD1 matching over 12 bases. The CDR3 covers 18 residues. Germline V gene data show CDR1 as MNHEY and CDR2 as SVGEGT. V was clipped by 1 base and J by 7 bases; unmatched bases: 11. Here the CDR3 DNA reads TGTGCCAGCAGTTACTTACCTCCGGGACAGGGGGCACGACAGCCCCAGCATTTT. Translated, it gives CASSYLPPGQGARQPQHF.

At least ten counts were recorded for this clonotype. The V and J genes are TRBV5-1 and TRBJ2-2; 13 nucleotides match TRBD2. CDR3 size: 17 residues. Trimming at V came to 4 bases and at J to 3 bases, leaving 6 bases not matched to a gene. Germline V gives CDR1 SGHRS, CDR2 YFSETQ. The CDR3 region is CASSPQLAGGYTGELFF. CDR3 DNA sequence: TGCGCCAGCAGCCCCCAACTAGCGGGGGGGTACACCGGGGAGCTGTTTTTT.

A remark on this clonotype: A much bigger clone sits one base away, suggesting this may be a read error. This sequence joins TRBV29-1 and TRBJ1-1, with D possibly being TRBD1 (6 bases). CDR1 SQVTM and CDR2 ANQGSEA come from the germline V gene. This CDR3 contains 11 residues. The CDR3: CSGNRETEACF. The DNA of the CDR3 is TGCAGCGGTAACAGGGAAACTGAAGCTTGCTTT.

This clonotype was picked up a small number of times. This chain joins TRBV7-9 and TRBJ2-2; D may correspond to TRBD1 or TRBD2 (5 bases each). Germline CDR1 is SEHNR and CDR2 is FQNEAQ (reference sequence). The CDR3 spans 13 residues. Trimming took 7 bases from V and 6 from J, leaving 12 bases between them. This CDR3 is CASTSRGPGELFF. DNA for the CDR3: TGTGCCAGCACCTCCCGGGGCCCCGGGGAGCTGTTTTTT. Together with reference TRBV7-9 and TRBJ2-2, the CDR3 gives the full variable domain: DTGVSQNPRHKITKRGQNVTFRCDPISEHNRLYWYRQTLGQGPEFLTYFQNEAQLEKSRLLSDRFSAERPKGSFSTLEIQRTEQGDSAMYLCASTSRGPGELFFGEGSRLTVL.

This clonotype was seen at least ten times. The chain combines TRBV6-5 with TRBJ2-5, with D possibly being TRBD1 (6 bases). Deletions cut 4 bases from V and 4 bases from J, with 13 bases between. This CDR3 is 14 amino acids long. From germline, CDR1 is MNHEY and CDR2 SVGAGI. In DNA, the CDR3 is TGTGCCAGCAGTTCTGGGGGCCCCCTAGAGACCCAGTACTTC. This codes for CASSSGGPLETQYF.

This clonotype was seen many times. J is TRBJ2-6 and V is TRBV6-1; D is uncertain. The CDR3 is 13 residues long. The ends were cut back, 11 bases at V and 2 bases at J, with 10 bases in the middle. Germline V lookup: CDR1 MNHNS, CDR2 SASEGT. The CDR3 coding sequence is TGTGCCGGTGGGCGCACTGGGGCCAACGTCCTGACTTTC. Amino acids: CAGGRTGANVLTF.

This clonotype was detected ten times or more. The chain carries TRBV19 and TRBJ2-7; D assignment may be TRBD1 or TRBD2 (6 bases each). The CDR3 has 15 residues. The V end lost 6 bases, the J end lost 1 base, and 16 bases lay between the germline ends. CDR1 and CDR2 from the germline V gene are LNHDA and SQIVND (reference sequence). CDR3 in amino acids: CASSNRVGRSYEQYF. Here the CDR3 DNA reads TGTGCCAGTAGCAACAGGGTAGGGAGGTCCTACGAGCAGTACTTC. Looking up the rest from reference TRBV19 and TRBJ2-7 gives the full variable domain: DGGITQSPKYLFRKEGQNVTLSCEQNLNHDAMYWYRQDPGQGLRLIYYSQIVNDFQKGDIAEGYSVSREKKESFPLTVTSAQKNPTAFYLCASSNRVGRSYEQYFGPGTRLTVT.

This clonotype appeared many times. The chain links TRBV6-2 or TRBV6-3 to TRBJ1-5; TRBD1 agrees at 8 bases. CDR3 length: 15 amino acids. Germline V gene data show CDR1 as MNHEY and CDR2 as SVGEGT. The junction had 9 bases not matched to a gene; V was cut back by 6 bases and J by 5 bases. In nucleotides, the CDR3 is TGTGCCAGCAGACCAAGGGACAGGAGACATCAGCCCCAGCATTTT. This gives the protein CASRPRDRRHQPQHF.

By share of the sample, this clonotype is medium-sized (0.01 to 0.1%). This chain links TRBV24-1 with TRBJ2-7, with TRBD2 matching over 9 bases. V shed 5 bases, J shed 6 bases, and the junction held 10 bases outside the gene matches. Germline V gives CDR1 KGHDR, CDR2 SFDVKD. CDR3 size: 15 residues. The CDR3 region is CATSATGTSLVEQYF. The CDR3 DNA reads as TGTGCCACCAGTGCCACCGGGACTAGCCTCGTCGAGCAGTACTTC.

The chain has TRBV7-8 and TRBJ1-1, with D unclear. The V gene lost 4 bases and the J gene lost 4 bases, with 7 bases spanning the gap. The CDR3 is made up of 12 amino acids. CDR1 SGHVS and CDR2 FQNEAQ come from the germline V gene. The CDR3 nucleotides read TGTGCCAGCAGCTGGAAGGTCACTGAAGCTTTCTTT. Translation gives CASSWKVTEAFF. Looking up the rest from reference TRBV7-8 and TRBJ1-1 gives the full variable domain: GAGVSQSPRYKVAKRGQDVALRCDPISGHVSLFWYQQALGQGPEFLTYFQNEAQLDKSGLPSDRFFAERPEGSVSTLKIQRTQQEDSAVYLCASSWKVTEAFFGQGTRLTVV.

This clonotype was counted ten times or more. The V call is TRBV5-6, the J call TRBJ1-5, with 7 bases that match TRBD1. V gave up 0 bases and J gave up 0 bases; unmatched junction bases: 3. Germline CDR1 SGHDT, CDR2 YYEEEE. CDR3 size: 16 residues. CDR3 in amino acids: CASSLAGQYSNQPQHF. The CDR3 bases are TGTGCCAGCAGCTTGGCGGGACAGTATAGCAATCAGCCCCAGCATTTT. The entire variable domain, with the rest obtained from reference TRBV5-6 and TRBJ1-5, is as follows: DAGVTQSPTHLIKTRGQQVTLRCSPKSGHDTVSWYQQALGQGPQFIFQYYEEEERQRGNFPDRFSGHQFPNYSSELNVNALLLGDSALYLCASSLAGQYSNQPQHFGDGTRLSIL.

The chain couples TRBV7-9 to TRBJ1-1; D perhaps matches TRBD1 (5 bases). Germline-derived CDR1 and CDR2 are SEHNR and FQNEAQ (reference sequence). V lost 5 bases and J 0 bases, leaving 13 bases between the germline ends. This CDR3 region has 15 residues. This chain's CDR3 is CASSILRGMNTEAFF. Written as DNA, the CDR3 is TGTGCCAGCAGCATCCTAAGGGGCATGAACACTGAAGCTTTCTTT.

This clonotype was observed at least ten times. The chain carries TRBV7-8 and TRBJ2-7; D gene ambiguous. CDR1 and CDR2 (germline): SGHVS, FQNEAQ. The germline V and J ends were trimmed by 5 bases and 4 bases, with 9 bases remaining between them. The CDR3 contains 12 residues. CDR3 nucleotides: TGTGCCAGCAGCATTACGGGTTACGAGCAGTACTTC. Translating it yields CASSITGYEQYF.